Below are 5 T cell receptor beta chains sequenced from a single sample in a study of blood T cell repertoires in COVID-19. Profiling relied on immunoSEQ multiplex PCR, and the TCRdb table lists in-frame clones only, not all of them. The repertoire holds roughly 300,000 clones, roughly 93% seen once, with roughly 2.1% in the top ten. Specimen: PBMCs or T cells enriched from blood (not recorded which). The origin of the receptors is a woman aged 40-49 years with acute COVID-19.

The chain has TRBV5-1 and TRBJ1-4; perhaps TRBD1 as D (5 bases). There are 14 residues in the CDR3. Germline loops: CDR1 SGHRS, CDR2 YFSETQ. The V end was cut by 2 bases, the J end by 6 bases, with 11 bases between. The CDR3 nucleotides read TGCGCCAGCAGCTTTTCAGGGCCCGATGAAAAACTGTTTTTT. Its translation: CASSFSGPDEKLFF.

This CDR3 reads CASSATKVNTEAFF. The CDR3 nucleotides are TGTGCCAGCTCCGCGACAAAGGTTAACACTGAAGCTTTCTTT. The chain recombines TRBV18 with TRBJ1-1; D uncertain. CDR3 length: 14 amino acids. Germline V gene lookup returns CDR1 KGHSH and CDR2 LQKENI. Trimming took 6 bases from V and 2 from J, leaving 13 bases between them.

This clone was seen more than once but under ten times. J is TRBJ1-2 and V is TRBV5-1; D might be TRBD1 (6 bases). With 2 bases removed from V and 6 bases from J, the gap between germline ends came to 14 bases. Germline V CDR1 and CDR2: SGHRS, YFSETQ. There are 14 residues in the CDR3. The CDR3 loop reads CASSFWGGADGYTF. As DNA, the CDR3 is TGCGCCAGCAGCTTCTGGGGGGGCGCGGATGGCTACACCTTC.

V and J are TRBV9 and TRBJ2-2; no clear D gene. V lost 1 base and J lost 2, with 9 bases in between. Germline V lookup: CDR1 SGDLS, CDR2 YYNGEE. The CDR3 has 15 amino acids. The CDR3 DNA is TGTGCCAGCAGCGTAAGGCAGGCCAACACCGGGGAGCTGTTTTTT. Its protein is CASSVRQANTGELFF.

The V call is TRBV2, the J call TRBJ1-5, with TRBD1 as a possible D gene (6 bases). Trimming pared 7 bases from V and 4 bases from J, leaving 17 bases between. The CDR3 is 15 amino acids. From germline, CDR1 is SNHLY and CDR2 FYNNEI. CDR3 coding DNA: TGTGCCAGCACGACACAGGGCAGGGTTAATCAGCCCCAGCATTTT. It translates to CASTTQGRVNQPQHF.